These 30 T cell receptor beta chains were sequenced from one sample in a study of cytomegalovirus exposure and HLA in healthy donors. The PCR employed 60 Vbeta primers together with 13 Jbeta primers. Clones were read by immunoSEQ multiplex PCR, and TCRdb kept only the in-frame ones, dropping some. The sample includes under 130,000 clones, around four fifths of them seen just once. Material for sequencing was PBMCs. Receptors originate from a man aged 25 to 40 in good health and CMV-seronegative.

The chain combines TRBV30 with TRBJ1-4, with D tentatively TRBD1 (6 bases). CDR3 size: 14 residues. The ends were cut back, 2 bases at V and 4 bases at J, with 11 bases in the middle. CDR1 GTSNPN and CDR2 SVGIG come from the germline V gene (reference sequence). The CDR3 DNA reads as TGTGCCTGGAGTACGGACAGCCTTAATGAAAAACTGTTTTTT. Protein: CAWSTDSLNEKLFF.

The chain carries TRBV7-2 and TRBJ2-1, with TRBD2 matching over 12 bases. With V trimmed by 0 bases and J by 7 bases, 7 bases remained unmatched. This CDR3 is 17 amino acids long. CDR1 and CDR2 (germline): SGHTA, FQGNSA. CDR3: CASSLALAGGMRNEQFF. The CDR3 DNA reads TGTGCCAGCAGCTTAGCACTAGCGGGGGGTATGAGGAATGAGCAGTTCTTC.

The chain carries TRBV18 and TRBJ1-5, with a weak D call TRBD1 (5 bases). Germline CDR1 and CDR2: KGHSH and LQKENI. CDR3 length equals 15 residues. V lost 3 bases to trimming and J lost 7 bases, with 16 bases between them. The CDR3 sequence: CASSPFGREGQPQHF. The CDR3 bases are TGTGCCAGCTCACCCTTTGGCAGGGAGGGCCAGCCCCAGCATTTT. The full variable domain, rest sourced from reference TRBV18 and TRBJ1-5, is NAGVMQNPRHLVRRRGQEARLRCSPMKGHSHVYWYRQLPEEGLKFMVYLQKENIIDESGMPKERFSAEFPKEGPSILRIQQVVRGDSAAYFCASSPFGREGQPQHFGDGTRLSIL.

The chain joins TRBV10-2 to TRBJ2-7; 7 bases fit TRBD1. The CDR3 spans 13 residues. V gave up 4 bases and J gave up 3 bases; unmatched junction bases: 3. Looked up from germline, CDR1 is WSHSY and CDR2 is SAAADI. The CDR3 region is CASSATGIYEQYF. The CDR3 DNA is TGCGCCAGCAGTGCGACAGGGATCTACGAGCAGTACTTC.

This clone was picked up one time. V and J are TRBV2 and TRBJ1-5; no firm D call. The CDR3 loop spans 14 amino acids. Trimming pared 6 bases from V and 3 bases from J, leaving 12 bases between. CDR1 is SNHLY and CDR2 is FYNNEI in the germline V gene. CDR3 protein: CASRLGGDNQPQHF. CDR3 sequence (DNA): TGTGCCAGCAGGCTGGGAGGAGACAATCAGCCCCAGCATTTT.

The chain recombines TRBV18 with TRBJ1-2, with 7 bases identical to TRBD1. V lost 7 bases, J lost 5 bases, and 7 bases stayed unmatched. Germline lookup yields CDR1 KGHSH and CDR2 LQKENI. The CDR3 is 13 residues long. The CDR3 is CASCPGQRYGYTF. The CDR3 nucleotides are TGTGCCAGCTGTCCGGGACAGCGTTATGGCTACACCTTC.

CDR3 sequence reads: CASSSGQGVYNEQFF. CDR3 DNA: TGTGCCAGCAGCTCGGGACAGGGAGTTTACAATGAGCAGTTCTTC. The chain combines TRBV7-6 with TRBJ2-1; 9 bases are shared with TRBD1. Unmatched junction bases numbered 5, after V lost 4 bases and J lost 4 bases. Looked up from germline, CDR1 is SGHVS and CDR2 is FNYEAQ. This CDR3 spans 15 amino acids. Full variable domain (missing parts from reference TRBV7-6 and TRBJ2-1): GAGVSQSPRYKVTKRGQDVALRCDPISGHVSLYWYRQALGQGPEFLTYFNYEAQQDKSGLPNDRFSAERPEGSISTLTIQRTEQRDSAMYRCASSSGQGVYNEQFFGPGTRLTVL.

The V and J genes are TRBV23-1 and TRBJ2-2; TRBD1 matches 7 bases. TRBV23-1 is an open reading frame, and its role is uncertain. The CDR3 contains 15 residues. V shed 6 bases, J shed 1 base, and the junction held 5 bases outside the gene matches. CDR3 bases: TGCGCCAGCAGACCCCGACAGGGGAACACCGGGGAGCTGTTTTTT. Translation gives CASRPRQGNTGELFF.

The chain employs TRBV5-4 and TRBJ2-3, with 7 positions matching TRBD1. The germline V gene has CDR1 SGHNT and CDR2 YYREEE (reference sequence). The CDR3 spans 16 residues. V lost 7 bases to trimming and J lost 2 bases; unmatched junction nucleotides: 13. CDR3: CASYRRGGDFTDTQYF. CDR3 nucleotides: TGTGCCAGCTACAGACGAGGGGGCGATTTCACAGATACGCAGTATTTT.

V gene TRBV9 combines with J gene TRBJ2-7; D perhaps matches TRBD2 (5 bases). Per the germline V gene, CDR1 is SGDLS and CDR2 is YYNGEE. Trimming shortened V by 0 bases and J by 4 bases, and 14 bases separated the two germline ends. CDR3 size: 15 residues. CDR3 coding DNA: TGTGCCAGCAGCGTAGGGCCGGGAACAACTTACGAGCAGTACTTC. Translating it yields CASSVGPGTTYEQYF.

The chain carries TRBV15 and TRBJ2-6; TRBD1 matches at 10 bases. The trim removed 3 bases at V and 2 bases at J, leaving 4 bases unmatched. Germline CDR1 is LNHNV and CDR2 is YYDKDF (reference sequence). There are 17 residues in the CDR3. The CDR3 bases are TGTGCCACCAGCAGGGACAGGGGGTTAGCTGGGGCCAACGTCCTGACTTTC. The encoded protein is CATSRDRGLAGANVLTF.

The chain has TRBV19 and TRBJ2-3; maybe TRBD2 (6 bases). The V end was cut by 7 bases, the J end by 1 base, with 21 bases between. CDR3 size: 17 residues. Germline values: CDR1 LNHDA, CDR2 SQIVND (reference sequence). DNA of the CDR3: TGTGCCAGTAAAATCCGGGCCCTGGCTAGCGGCACAGATACGCAGTATTTT. Translated: CASKIRALASGTDTQYF.

The chain is built from TRBV10-2 and TRBJ2-7; TRBD2 matches 7 bases. Per the germline V gene, CDR1 is WSHSY and CDR2 is SAAADI. The V segment lost 10 bases and the J segment 0 bases; nucleotides outside the gene matches: 3. The CDR3 contains 12 residues. The CDR3 coding sequence is TGCGCCACGTCGGGGGGCTCCTACGAGCAGTACTTC. This codes for CATSGGSYEQYF.

The chain recombines TRBV7-9 with TRBJ2-1; the D gene is possibly TRBD2 (5 bases). V was trimmed by 3 bases and J by 5 bases, leaving 14 bases between them. CDR1 is SEHNR, CDR2 FQNEAQ, per germline (reference sequence). The CDR3 has 15 residues. The CDR3, as DNA: TGTGCCAGCAGCTTCCGGGGAACCCGGAACAATGAGCAGTTCTTC. Translation gives CASSFRGTRNNEQFF.

The chain uses TRBV5-1 and TRBJ2-7; TRBD2 matches at 8 bases. Germline loops: CDR1 SGHRS, CDR2 YFSETQ. V lost 0 bases, J lost 2 bases, and 4 bases stayed unmatched. The CDR3 is made up of 15 amino acids. Here the CDR3 DNA reads TGCGCCAGCAGCTTGGATCGGGGGGGAACCTACGAGCAGTACTTC. This gives the protein CASSLDRGGTYEQYF. Drawing the rest from reference TRBV5-1 and TRBJ2-7, the complete variable domain is KAGVTQTPRYLIKTRGQQVTLSCSPISGHRSVSWYQQTPGQGLQFLFEYFSETQRNKGNFPGRFSGRQFSNSRSEMNVSTLELGDSALYLCASSLDRGGTYEQYFGPGTRLTVT.

The sample holds a few counts of this clone. The V gene is TRBV5-4, the J gene TRBJ1-4, with 7 bases that match TRBD1. J was trimmed by 5 bases and V by 0 bases; bases with no gene match: 13. Germline loops: CDR1 SGHNT, CDR2 YYREEE (reference sequence). The CDR3 spans 18 residues. CDR3 protein: CASSLAWGQTPGNEKLFF. In DNA form, the CDR3 reads TGTGCCAGCAGCTTGGCCTGGGGACAGACGCCGGGGAATGAAAAACTGTTTTTT. The variable domain in full, completed from reference TRBV5-4 and TRBJ1-4, reads ETGVTQSPTHLIKTRGQQVTLRCSSQSGHNTVSWYQQALGQGPQFIFQYYREEENGRGNFPPRFSGLQFPNYSSELNVNALELDDSALYLCASSLAWGQTPGNEKLFFGSGTQLSVL.

This chain connects TRBV5-1 to TRBJ2-5; maybe TRBD2 (5 bases). This CDR3 is built from 15 residues. The germline CDR1 and CDR2 sequences are SGHRS and YFSETQ. V lost 4 bases to trimming and J lost 1 base, with 14 bases between them. CDR3 in amino acids: CASSRLPGVQETQYF. The CDR3 DNA reads as TGCGCCAGCAGCAGACTACCAGGCGTCCAAGAGACCCAGTACTTC.

The V and J genes are TRBV15 and TRBJ1-2; D is uncertain. Germline V gene lookup returns CDR1 LNHNV and CDR2 YYDKDF (reference sequence). Trimming pared 1 base from V and 4 bases from J, leaving 10 bases between. The length of the CDR3 is 14 residues. In DNA, the CDR3 is TGTGCCACCAGCAGAGGCACTGAGTCCTATGGCTACACCTTC. This sequence encodes CATSRGTESYGYTF.

The V gene is TRBV19, the J gene TRBJ1-5, with TRBD1 as a possible D gene (6 bases). Germline V CDR1 and CDR2: LNHDA, SQIVND (reference sequence). There are 12 residues in the CDR3. V was trimmed by 3 bases and J by 8 bases, leaving 8 bases between them. CDR3 DNA sequence: TGTGCCAGTAGTATCCGGGACAAGCCCCAGCATTTT. It encodes CASSIRDKPQHF.

The V gene is TRBV12-5, the J gene TRBJ1-2; perhaps TRBD1 as D (5 bases). Germline values: CDR1 LGHNT, CDR2 FRNRAP. The CDR3 spans 15 residues. Trimming removed 3 bases at V and 7 bases at J, with 18 bases between. The CDR3 loop is CASGFPGGGVGGYTF. CDR3 nucleotides: TGTGCTAGTGGTTTTCCGGGGGGGGGAGTCGGTGGCTACACCTTC.

The V and J genes are TRBV6-6 and TRBJ2-5; 10 bases fit TRBD1. Germline trimming cut 5 bases from V and 5 bases from J; bases unmatched to any gene: 5. Germline V lookup: CDR1 MNHNY, CDR2 SVGAGI (reference sequence). The CDR3 length is 14 residues. Here the CDR3 reads CASSLTGGRETQYF. The CDR3 DNA reads as TGTGCCAGCAGTCTGACAGGGGGCCGGGAGACCCAGTACTTC.

This clone occurred a few times. Within the sample, other DNA sequences also encode this same CDR3. The chain recombines TRBV9 with TRBJ2-3, with 14 bases fitting TRBD2. The CDR3 loop spans 15 amino acids. J gave up 4 bases and V 3 bases, and 1 base lay outside the gene matches. Germline CDR1 and CDR2: SGDLS and YYNGEE. CDR3 region: CASSETSGGADTQYF. CDR3 nucleotides: TGTGCCAGCAGCGAGACTAGCGGGGGGGCAGATACGCAGTATTTT.

The chain has TRBV5-6 and TRBJ1-2, with D tentatively TRBD1 (5 bases). Trimming removed 2 bases from V and 4 bases from J, with 12 bases in between. CDR1 is SGHDT, CDR2 YYEEEE, per germline. CDR3 size: 14 residues. DNA of the CDR3: TGTGCCAGCAGCTTCCAGGGAACGGGCTATGGCTACACCTTC. This sequence encodes CASSFQGTGYGYTF.

The V gene is TRBV28, the J gene TRBJ2-5, with D possibly being TRBD2 (6 bases). Germline CDR1 is MDHEN and CDR2 is SYDVKM. V was clipped by 4 bases and J by 5 bases, with 17 bases between them. CDR3 length: 15 amino acids. In DNA form, the CDR3 reads TGTGCCAGCAGTTCAGGGCAGGGAGGCCGGGAGACCCAGTACTTC. Translation: CASSSGQGGRETQYF. Full variable domain (rest looked up from reference TRBV28 and TRBJ2-5): DVKVTQSSRYLVKRTGEKVFLECVQDMDHENMFWYRQDPGLGLRLIYFSYDVKMKEKGDIPEGYSVSREKKERFSLILESASTNQTSMYLCASSSGQGGRETQYFGPGTRLLVL.

The chain carries TRBV2 and TRBJ2-1, with 11 bases fitting TRBD2. With 3 bases clipped from V and 9 bases from J, the junction kept 7 bases outside the gene matches. The germline V gene encodes CDR1 SNHLY and CDR2 FYNNEI. CDR3 size: 15 residues. The CDR3 region is CASSEMLLAGAEQFF. The CDR3 coding sequence is TGTGCCAGCAGTGAGATGCTACTAGCGGGAGCTGAGCAGTTCTTC.

The V and J genes are TRBV6-4 and TRBJ2-1; 11 bases line up with TRBD2. This CDR3 has 17 amino acids. The V and J ends lost 3 bases and 2 bases, in that order; junction bases with no gene match: 6. In germline, CDR1 is MRHNA, CDR2 SNTAGT. The CDR3: CASSENSGGEAYNEQFF. The CDR3 DNA sequence: TGTGCCAGCAGTGAGAATAGCGGGGGGGAGGCCTACAATGAGCAGTTCTTC.

The rearrangement joins TRBV27 to TRBJ2-7; D uncertain. Trimming removed 4 bases at V and 3 bases at J, with 10 bases between. CDR1 is MNHEY and CDR2 is SMNVEV in the germline V gene (reference sequence). This CDR3 region has 13 residues. The CDR3 nucleotides read TGTGCCAGCAGTTCAGGCCAGAACTACGAGCAGTACTTC. As protein: CASSSGQNYEQYF.

This chain joins TRBV20-1 and TRBJ2-1, with D uncertain. This CDR3 has 11 residues. Trimming stripped 5 bases from V and 8 bases from J, with 10 bases between. Germline CDR1 DFQATT, CDR2 SNEGSKA (reference sequence). CDR3 nucleotides: TGCAGTGCTCAGTCGACTTATGAGCAGTTCTTC. Residues: CSAQSTYEQFF.

This clone was recorded once. This sequence joins TRBV18 and TRBJ1-6; D is ambiguous. Between the trimmed V and J ends, which lost 3 bases and 8 bases, there was a span of 14 bases. The V gene's germline CDR1 is KGHSH and CDR2 LQKENI. The CDR3 is 15 residues long. The CDR3 spells CASSPEATHYSPLHF. CDR3 coding DNA: TGTGCCAGCTCACCTGAAGCCACCCACTATTCACCCCTCCACTTT.

This clone was observed a few times. This chain joins TRBV7-7 and TRBJ2-5; 7 bases match TRBD1. Trimming cost V 3 bases and J 2 bases; bases outside gene matches: 9. CDR3 length: 16 residues. Germline-derived CDR1 and CDR2 are SSHAT and FNYEAQ (reference sequence). CDR3 protein: CASSFGQGVLQETQYF. CDR3 nucleotides: TGTGCCAGCAGCTTCGGGCAGGGGGTTTTACAAGAGACCCAGTACTTC.